The 32 T cell receptor beta chains in this list originate from one sample, sequenced in a study of T-cell memory formation after mild COVID-19 (dated by TCRdb to the early 2020s). The library was built by means of 5' RACE. Sequencing used an Illumina NovaSeq 6000. Using fastp trimming at Q25 and MiXCR clonotype assembly, TCRdb reanalyzed the public sequencing data and kept in-frame beta chains. Each CDR3 protein appears once, grouped with its most common genes and DNA. This sample gives under 250,000 distinct CDR3 sequences in total; under 12% of them show up just once. The top ten clonotypes cover around 2.9% of the sample. Sequenced sample: PBMCs or a T cell subset sorted from them (not recorded which). The origin of the receptors is a man between 18 and 29 years old who had mild COVID-19 (a few samples of this study predate the infection). The sample titles of this study are shuffled in the database, so cell type and time point are left out; the donor was told from shared clones.

This clonotype has only a few counts. This chain connects TRBV6-2 or TRBV6-3 to TRBJ1-1; D is perhaps TRBD1 (5 bases). Trimming removed 5 bases at V and 4 bases at J, with 14 bases between. Germline CDR1 is MNHEY and CDR2 is SVGEGT. The CDR3 runs to 14 residues. In DNA form, the CDR3 reads TGTGCCAGCAGTGCCTACAGGAGAAGCACTGAAGCTTTCTTT. Translated: CASSAYRRSTEAFF.

This clonotype has a handful of counts. The chain recombines TRBV7-2 with TRBJ2-1; the match to TRBD2 covers 11 bases. This CDR3 has 15 residues. Germline trimming cut 4 bases from V and 16 bases from J; bases unmatched to any gene: 15. CDR1 is SGHTA and CDR2 is FQGNSA in the germline V gene. The chain's CDR3 is CASSSRGILAGGHFF. The CDR3 nucleotides are TGTGCCAGCAGCTCGAGGGGCATTCTAGCGGGGGGTCACTTCTTC.

This clonotype was observed a few times. The V gene is TRBV3-1, the J gene TRBJ1-1; no reliable D call. The CDR3 consists of 13 residues. V was shortened by 2 bases and J by 3 bases, with 7 bases between the two germline ends. Germline V gives CDR1 LGHDT, CDR2 YNNKEL (reference sequence). CDR3 nucleotide sequence: TGTGCCAGCAGCCAACGCGGCTACACTGAAGCTTTCTTT. Amino acid sequence: CASSQRGYTEAFF.

The V and J genes are TRBV30 and TRBJ1-6, with D perhaps matching TRBD1 (6 bases). V shed 0 bases and J shed 10 bases, with 16 bases lying between them. This CDR3 is built from 15 residues. Germline CDR1 is GTSNPN and CDR2 is SVGIG (reference sequence). The CDR3 nucleotides are TGTGCCTGGAGTGTAATCGGGGGCGTCTTCTCACCCCTCCACTTT. This encodes CAWSVIGGVFSPLHF.

The chain is built from TRBV5-1 and TRBJ2-1; TRBD1 aligns across 8 bases. The CDR3 covers 16 residues. V gave up 4 bases and J gave up 4 bases; unmatched junction bases: 10. Germline-derived CDR1 and CDR2 are SGHRS and YFSETQ. CDR3 sequence reads: CASSLAQGASYNEQFF. Here the CDR3 DNA reads TGCGCCAGCAGCCTCGCTCAGGGGGCTAGTTACAATGAGCAGTTCTTC.

This clonotype occurred many times. The chain combines TRBV29-1 with TRBJ2-5, with 10 bases fitting TRBD1. J gave up 4 bases and V 3 bases, and 5 bases lay outside the gene matches. The CDR3 is made up of 14 amino acids. Per the germline V gene, CDR1 is SQVTM and CDR2 is ANQGSEA. This CDR3 is CSVDPGQGLETQYF. CDR3 DNA: TGCAGCGTTGACCCGGGACAGGGGTTAGAGACCCAGTACTTC.

This chain connects TRBV7-2 to TRBJ2-5; 8 nucleotides align to TRBD2. Germline-derived CDR1 and CDR2 are SGHTA and FQGNSA. V shed 5 bases and J 2 bases; nucleotides not matched to a gene: 10. The CDR3 length is 16 residues. The CDR3 loop is CASSPSGGTKQETQYF. The CDR3 region has the DNA TGTGCCAGCAGCCCCTCGGGGGGGACCAAACAAGAGACCCAGTACTTC.

This clonotype was seen a handful of times. The chain recombines TRBV6-2 or TRBV6-3 with TRBJ2-3; possibly TRBD2 for D (5 bases). From germline, CDR1 is MNHEY and CDR2 SVGEGT. V lost 6 bases and J lost 3, with 7 bases in between. The CDR3 is 12 residues long. CDR3 amino acids: CASSERTDTQYF. The CDR3 region has the DNA TGTGCCAGCAGCGAGCGGACAGATACGCAGTATTTT.

Only a few counts were recorded for this clonotype. This sequence joins TRBV6-5 and TRBJ2-3, with D tentatively TRBD1 or TRBD2 (7 bases each). The V gene lost 6 bases and the J gene lost 5 bases, with 18 bases spanning the gap. This CDR3 has 15 residues. CDR1 MNHEY and CDR2 SVGAGI come from the germline V gene. The CDR3 is CASSLQGGPIDTQYF. CDR3 bases: TGTGCCAGCAGCCTCCAGGGGGGGCCTATAGATACGCAGTATTTT.

V usage is TRBV15 and J usage is TRBJ1-4, with a possible D match to TRBD1 (5 bases). V lost 0 bases to trimming and J lost 9 bases, with 14 bases between them. Germline lookup yields CDR1 LNHNV and CDR2 YYDKDF (reference sequence). This CDR3 has 15 residues. Here the CDR3 reads CATSRERGPSKKLFF. The CDR3 DNA reads as TGTGCCACCAGCAGAGAACGGGGACCGTCGAAAAAACTGTTTTTT.

The chain carries TRBV4-2 and TRBJ2-2; 10 bases line up with TRBD1. Germline trimming cut 1 base from V and 4 bases from J; bases unmatched to any gene: 6. CDR1 is LGHNA, CDR2 YNFKEQ, per germline. CDR3 length: 17 amino acids. In DNA form, the CDR3 reads TGTGCCAGCAGCCAAGGGGGACAGGGGCCCCGCACCGGGGAGCTGTTTTTT. Translation: CASSQGGQGPRTGELFF.

J is TRBJ1-5 and V is TRBV15; 7 positions match TRBD1. After removal of 3 bases from V and 6 bases from J, the junction contained 5 bases not matched to a gene. Per the germline V gene, CDR1 is LNHNV and CDR2 is YYDKDF (reference sequence). CDR3 size: 14 residues. CDR3 DNA sequence: TGTGCCACCAGCAGGACAGGGTTGGGTCAGCCCCAGCATTTT. Translation gives CATSRTGLGQPQHF.

This clonotype was picked up a small number of times. V is TRBV7-2 and J is TRBJ1-2; no clear D. Germline V CDR1 and CDR2: SGHTA, FQGNSA. V was cut by 1 base and J by 8 bases, with 11 bases left in between. This CDR3 contains 13 residues. CDR3 protein: CASSLGGFQGYTF. CDR3 bases: TGTGCCAGCAGCTTAGGAGGGTTTCAGGGCTACACCTTC.

This clonotype was observed once. The chain links TRBV24-1 to TRBJ2-5, with 9 bases fitting TRBD2. The CDR3 extends over 17 amino acids. Germline trimming cut 0 bases from V and 4 bases from J; bases unmatched to any gene: 8. In germline, CDR1 is KGHDR, CDR2 SFDVKD. The CDR3 spells CATSDLTVAGDRETQYF. The CDR3 region has the DNA TGTGCCACCAGTGATTTGACAGTAGCGGGGGATCGAGAGACCCAGTACTTC.

V gene TRBV10-3 combines with J gene TRBJ2-3; D possibly corresponds to TRBD2 (6 bases). V lost 6 bases and J lost 0, with 10 bases in between. CDR3 length: 14 amino acids. Germline V CDR1 and CDR2: ENHRY, SYGVKD. CDR3 residues: CAIRGGGSTDTQYF. In DNA form, the CDR3 reads TGTGCCATCAGGGGGGGTGGAAGCACAGATACGCAGTATTTT.

This clonotype was observed a few times. V and J are TRBV5-1 and TRBJ2-1; the D gene is possibly TRBD1 (5 bases). The V end was cut by 4 bases, the J end by 0 bases, with 11 bases between. The CDR3 length is 15 residues. CDR1 is SGHRS and CDR2 is YFSETQ in the germline V gene. DNA of the CDR3: TGCGCCAGCAGCAGCAGGGCTAGCTCCTACAATGAGCAGTTCTTC. Residues: CASSSRASSYNEQFF.

This clonotype was seen only a few times. The rearrangement joins TRBV4-3 to TRBJ2-7; unclear D gene. Germline CDR1 is LGHNA and CDR2 is YSLEER. Trimming stripped 2 bases from V and 0 bases from J, with 14 bases between. This CDR3 is built from 16 residues. Here the CDR3 reads CASSQLPRTASYEQYV. In DNA, the CDR3 is TGCGCCAGCAGCCAACTGCCAAGGACGGCCTCCTACGAGCAGTACGTC.

The J gene is TRBJ2-3, the V gene TRBV18; 9 bases align to TRBD2. Germline V gene data show CDR1 as KGHSH and CDR2 as LQKENI. This CDR3 has 15 residues. The V segment lost 3 bases and the J segment 3 bases; nucleotides outside the gene matches: 4. CDR3 sequence reads: CASSPASGATDTQYF. The DNA for the CDR3 is TGTGCCAGCTCACCCGCTAGCGGGGCGACAGATACGCAGTATTTT.

The J gene is TRBJ2-5, the V gene TRBV7-2, with 15 positions matching TRBD2. V shed 2 bases and J 1 base; nucleotides not matched to a gene: 2. Per germline, CDR1 SGHTA and CDR2 FQGNSA. The CDR3 has 17 residues. CDR3 residues: CASSLLGLAGGQETQYF. In DNA, the CDR3 is TGTGCCAGCAGCTTATTGGGACTAGCGGGGGGCCAAGAGACCCAGTACTTC.

This clonotype appeared a few times. The chain links TRBV10-2 to TRBJ2-7, with D uncertain. Trimming shortened V by 4 bases and J by 3 bases, and 10 bases separated the two germline ends. Germline V CDR1 and CDR2: WSHSY, SAAADI. This CDR3 has 13 amino acids. The CDR3 region is CASSVGSFYEQYV. The DNA of the CDR3 is TGCGCCAGCAGTGTTGGCAGTTTCTACGAGCAGTACGTC.

CDR3 sequence reads: CASSQDGPGGPAGETQYF. In DNA form, the CDR3 reads TGCGCCAGCAGCCAAGATGGGCCAGGGGGGCCGGCGGGAGAGACCCAGTACTTC. The chain employs TRBV4-3 and TRBJ2-5; possibly TRBD1 for D (7 bases). This CDR3 contains 18 residues. Trimming pared 0 bases from V and 4 bases from J, leaving 21 bases between. Germline loops: CDR1 LGHNA, CDR2 YSLEER.

This clonotype showed up just a few times. The V gene is TRBV5-1, the J gene TRBJ2-1; TRBD2 is a possible D gene (5 bases). This CDR3 has 16 amino acids. V gave up 4 bases and J gave up 3 bases, with 17 bases separating them. CDR1 and CDR2 from the germline V gene are SGHRS and YFSETQ. CDR3 sequence reads: CASSPPGSYGYNEQFF. DNA for the CDR3: TGCGCCAGCAGCCCCCCGGGATCCTACGGCTACAATGAGCAGTTCTTC.

This clonotype was seen more than once but under ten times. The chain links TRBV24-1 to TRBJ2-3; D gene unclear. The CDR3 is 12 amino acids. The V gene's germline CDR1 is KGHDR and CDR2 SFDVKD. Trimming took off 6 bases at V and 5 bases at J, with 8 bases between the two ends. CDR3 nucleotide sequence: TGTGCCACCAGTACGGACCAAGATACGCAGTATTTT. Translated, it gives CATSTDQDTQYF.

The chain employs TRBV7-2 and TRBJ1-5; no reliable D call. Germline V gene data show CDR1 as SGHTA and CDR2 as FQGNSA. This CDR3 comprises 17 residues. V lost 1 base and J lost 0, with 13 bases in between. The CDR3: CASSLVAADVSNQPQHF. The CDR3 DNA sequence: TGTGCCAGCAGCTTAGTAGCGGCAGACGTTAGCAATCAGCCCCAGCATTTT.

This clonotype has just a few counts. The chain joins TRBV28 to TRBJ1-6; D may be TRBD1 (5 bases). The germline V and J ends were trimmed by 11 bases and 8 bases, with 13 bases remaining between them. The germline V gene has CDR1 MDHEN and CDR2 SYDVKM. This CDR3 region has 12 residues. CDR3 amino acids: CAARESDSPLHF. The CDR3 coding sequence is TGTGCCGCCAGGGAGTCTGATTCACCCCTCCACTTT.

This clonotype was counted between two and nine times. The rearrangement joins TRBV9 to TRBJ1-2; D gene unclear. The CDR3 length is 14 residues. Germline assignment: CDR1 SGDLS and CDR2 YYNGEE. V was shortened by 0 bases and J by 2 bases, with 8 bases between the two germline ends. The CDR3 bases are TGTGCCAGCAGCGTAGGCGACCTGAACTATGGCTACACCTTC. This sequence encodes CASSVGDLNYGYTF.

In this sample, this clonotype turned up a few times. V usage is TRBV5-5 and J usage is TRBJ1-2; D gene ambiguous. Trimming took 4 bases from V and 4 from J, leaving 17 bases between them. CDR3 size: 15 residues. CDR1 is SGHKS and CDR2 is YYEKEE in the germline V gene (reference sequence). This CDR3 reads CASSASAGRSYGYTF. The CDR3, as DNA: TGTGCCAGCAGCGCCTCCGCGGGAAGATCCTATGGCTACACCTTC.

This clonotype was seen more than once but under ten times. The rearrangement links TRBV19 to TRBJ2-1; D might be TRBD2 (6 bases). The V end lost 3 bases, the J end lost 0 bases, and 9 bases lay between the germline ends. The length of the CDR3 is 15 residues. Germline V lookup: CDR1 LNHDA, CDR2 SQIVND (reference sequence). The CDR3 loop is CASSMRGSSYNEQFF. CDR3 sequence (DNA): TGTGCCAGTAGTATGCGGGGTAGCTCCTACAATGAGCAGTTCTTC.

This clonotype was observed a few times. The chain joins TRBV15 to TRBJ2-1, with a tentative D call TRBD2 (6 bases). Germline values: CDR1 LNHNV, CDR2 YYDKDF (reference sequence). Trimming pared 1 base from V and 10 bases from J, leaving 17 bases between. The CDR3 covers 15 residues. This chain's CDR3 is CATSRVGGAGSEQFF. The CDR3 DNA reads TGTGCCACCAGCAGAGTGGGAGGCGCCGGGAGCGAGCAGTTCTTC.

V and J are TRBV5-1 and TRBJ1-6, with TRBD1 matching over 7 bases. The CDR3 length is 15 residues. Germline assignment: CDR1 SGHRS and CDR2 YFSETQ. V shed 0 bases and J 13 bases; nucleotides not matched to a gene: 10. CDR3 region: CASSLVETGISPLHF. The CDR3 DNA reads TGCGCCAGCAGCTTGGTGGAGACAGGGATTTCCCCCCTCCACTTT.

The chain couples TRBV9 to TRBJ1-2; TRBD1 matches 9 bases. The CDR3 contains 16 residues. V was pared by 4 bases and J by 0 bases, with 7 bases of the junction left unmatched. Germline CDR1 SGDLS, CDR2 YYNGEE. The CDR3 loop is CASSKQNRGPNYGYTF. CDR3 coding DNA: TGTGCCAGCAGCAAACAAAACAGGGGGCCTAACTATGGCTACACCTTC.

This clonotype showed up just a few times. The chain couples TRBV2 to TRBJ2-1; TRBD2 agrees at 7 bases. Per germline, CDR1 SNHLY and CDR2 FYNNEI. With V trimmed by 3 bases and J by 1 base, 6 bases remained unmatched. This CDR3 has 16 amino acids. In DNA form, the CDR3 reads TGTGCCAGCAGTGACCGGCGAGCGGGGTCCTACAATGAGCAGTTCTTC. Its protein product is CASSDRRAGSYNEQFF.